This entry lists 5 T cell receptor beta chains sequenced from one sample in a study of T-cell reconstitution after alpha-beta-depleted transplantation in children. Preparation of the TCRbeta library used unique molecular identifiers. TCRdb fed the PCR reads into MiXCR, producing one record per CDR3 protein. The sample has around 300,000 distinct CDR3 sequences, roughly a tenth seen once. The source was PBMCs, collected before TCRalphabeta/CD19-depleted stem cell transplant. Source of these receptors: a boy younger than two with acute myeloid leukemia, due to receive a stem cell transplant.

The chain recombines TRBV3-1 with TRBJ2-7; 7 bases align to TRBD2. CDR3 length: 14 amino acids. CDR1 LGHDT and CDR2 YNNKEL come from the germline V gene (reference sequence). With V trimmed by 0 bases and J by 6 bases, 5 bases remained unmatched. CDR3 in amino acids: CASSQEVGEGEQYF. CDR3 DNA sequence: TGTGCCAGCAGCCAAGAAGTCGGGGAGGGCGAGCAGTACTTC.

This clonotype was seen at least ten times. The chain employs TRBV7-9 and TRBJ2-3, with D possibly being TRBD2 (6 bases). This CDR3 contains 16 residues. Trimming pared 5 bases from V and 1 base from J, leaving 16 bases between. In germline, CDR1 is SEHNR, CDR2 FQNEAQ (reference sequence). The CDR3 protein is CASSPGRGGGTDTQYF. DNA of the CDR3: TGTGCCAGCAGCCCGGGGCGTGGAGGGGGCACAGATACGCAGTATTTT.

This clonotype showed up many times. This sequence joins TRBV5-1 and TRBJ2-4, with 9 positions matching TRBD1. CDR3 length: 16 amino acids. Germline loops: CDR1 SGHRS, CDR2 YFSETQ. The V gene end was trimmed by 4 bases and the J gene end by 0 bases; junction bases not matched to a gene: 5. DNA for the CDR3: TGCGCCAGCAGCCTAAGGACAGGGGAAGCCAAAAACATTCAGTACTTC. This translates into CASSLRTGEAKNIQYF.

The chain is built from TRBV30 and TRBJ2-4; 7 bases agree with TRBD1. The CDR3 loop spans 15 amino acids. V shed 2 bases and J 9 bases; nucleotides not matched to a gene: 13. From germline, CDR1 is GTSNPN and CDR2 SVGIG (reference sequence). Here the CDR3 reads CAWSPLLPQGTIQYF. CDR3 nucleotide sequence: TGTGCCTGGAGTCCCTTACTCCCACAGGGGACCATTCAGTACTTC.

This clonotype was found many times. This chain joins TRBV20-1 and TRBJ1-6; no reliable D call. CDR3 length: 13 amino acids. V was pared by 3 bases and J by 9 bases, with 12 bases between. Germline V gene sequence: CDR1 DFQATT, CDR2 SNEGSKA (reference sequence). The CDR3 DNA follows: TGCAGTGCTAGGTGGCTACACGGTTCACCCCTCCACTTT. This encodes CSARWLHGSPLHF.